The 30 T cell receptor beta chains given below trace back to one sample, sequenced in a study of shared clonotypes between healthy human individuals. The assay was immunoSEQ multiplex PCR, and TCRdb's table has in-frame clones only and misses some. Here the sample spans about 2.2 million clones, about 93% being singletons. Terminally differentiated effector memory CD45RA+ cells were excluded by CCR7 positive selection of CD45RO-negative cells. The sequenced sample was naive CD8+ T cells from PBMCs. Receptor source: a man aged 18 to 29 in good health. Some clones in this sample may be carry-over from other donors' samples.

J is TRBJ2-4 and V is TRBV7-3; D could derive from TRBD1 or TRBD2 (5 bases each). Germline-derived CDR1 and CDR2 are SGHTA and FQGTGA. This CDR3 is 15 amino acids long. Trimming took off 0 bases at V and 6 bases at J, with 12 bases between the two ends. In DNA form, the CDR3 reads TGTGCCAGCAGCTTAACTGGGGGTTACGGAAACATTCAGTACTTC. Amino acid sequence: CASSLTGGYGNIQYF.

The chain couples TRBV11-2 to TRBJ1-2; TRBD1 agrees at 12 bases. Germline V CDR1 and CDR2: SGHAT, FQNNGV. Unmatched junction bases numbered 2, after V lost 3 bases and J lost 3 bases. This CDR3 has 15 residues. The CDR3: CASSFGTGGHYGYTF. CDR3 bases: TGTGCCAGCAGCTTTGGGACAGGGGGCCACTATGGCTACACCTTC.

This chain joins TRBV28 and TRBJ2-7; D is ambiguous. The CDR3 runs 12 residues. The V gene's germline CDR1 is MDHEN and CDR2 SYDVKM. Deletions cut 8 bases from V and 2 bases from J, with 10 bases between. This chain's CDR3 is CASSSVPYEQYF. Written as DNA, the CDR3 is TGTGCCAGCTCAAGTGTCCCCTACGAGCAGTACTTC.

The V call is TRBV10-3, the J call TRBJ2-5, with D possibly TRBD1 on 5 matching bases. Germline V CDR1 and CDR2: ENHRY, SYGVKD. V lost 0 bases, J lost 3 bases, and 14 bases lay in between. The CDR3 consists of 16 residues. This CDR3 reads CAISESLGEIKETQYF. The CDR3 DNA reads TGTGCCATCAGTGAGTCTCTAGGGGAAATAAAAGAGACCCAGTACTTC.

The V gene is TRBV28, the J gene TRBJ2-1; D might be TRBD2 (6 bases). This CDR3 contains 17 residues. V was pared by 2 bases and J by 7 bases, with 21 bases between. Germline values: CDR1 MDHEN, CDR2 SYDVKM. CDR3 DNA sequence: TGTGCCAGCAGTTTAACTTTCAACCCGCGGGGCCCAAATGAGCAGTTCTTC. This codes for CASSLTFNPRGPNEQFF.

The chain has TRBV2 and TRBJ1-3; possible D gene TRBD1, 6 bases. The germline V gene encodes CDR1 SNHLY and CDR2 FYNNEI. This CDR3 has 16 residues. The V gene lost 4 bases and the J gene lost 4 bases, with 17 bases spanning the gap. The CDR3 coding sequence is TGTGCCAGCAGTGGGGTACAGGGTTTGGACGGAAACACCATATATTTT. It codes for CASSGVQGLDGNTIYF.

The genes are TRBV5-4 and TRBJ2-7; TRBD1 matches 7 bases. V dropped 0 bases and J dropped 7; count of bases not matched to a gene: 10. Germline V lookup: CDR1 SGHNT, CDR2 YYREEE (reference sequence). CDR3 size: 15 residues. CDR3 loop: CASSLDGKGGGEQYF. CDR3 nucleotides: TGTGCCAGCAGCTTGGATGGCAAAGGGGGCGGAGAGCAGTACTTC.

The V call is TRBV4-3, the J call TRBJ2-7, with D uncertain. The CDR3 has 14 amino acids. V was cut by 1 base and J by 3 bases, with 10 bases left in between. The germline CDR1 and CDR2 sequences are LGHNA and YSLEER. In DNA form, the CDR3 reads TGCGCCAGCAGCCAAGGACTGGGGATCTACGAGCAGTACTTC. This encodes CASSQGLGIYEQYF.

V gene TRBV10-1 combines with J gene TRBJ2-2, with D unclear. Germline V gene sequence: CDR1 WNHNN, CDR2 SYGVQD (reference sequence). The ends were cut back, 3 bases at V and 4 bases at J, with 9 bases in the middle. This CDR3 contains 14 residues. CDR3 residues: CASSDYQATGELFF. The CDR3 region has the DNA TGCGCCAGCAGTGATTACCAGGCCACCGGGGAGCTGTTTTTT.

CDR3 DNA sequence: TGTGCCAGTAGTATAGACGTCAGCAGGGCGAATTACGAGCAGTACTTC. Translating it yields CASSIDVSRANYEQYF. The chain has TRBV19 and TRBJ2-7; possibly TRBD1 for D (5 bases). The CDR3 runs to 16 residues. The ends were cut back, 0 bases at V and 4 bases at J, with 16 bases in the middle. CDR1 and CDR2 (germline): LNHDA, SQIVND (reference sequence).

This clone came up once. The sample has other DNA sequences that encode this CDR3 too. The chain combines TRBV9 with TRBJ2-6; D unresolved. Germline V lookup: CDR1 SGDLS, CDR2 YYNGEE. The CDR3 runs to 15 residues. V lost 0 bases to trimming and J lost 1 base, with 5 bases between them. CDR3 residues: CASSVVGSGANVLTF. DNA of the CDR3: TGTGCCAGCAGCGTAGTAGGGTCTGGGGCCAACGTCCTGACTTTC.

This chain joins TRBV15 and TRBJ1-2; 7 nucleotides line up with TRBD1. This CDR3 contains 15 residues. The germline gives CDR1 LNHNV, CDR2 YYDKDF (reference sequence). The ends lost 2 bases at V and 0 bases at J; junction bases unmatched: 3. This chain's CDR3 is CATSRPGQANYGYTF. The CDR3 nucleotides read TGTGCCACCAGCAGACCAGGACAGGCTAACTATGGCTACACCTTC.

V usage is TRBV12-5 and J usage is TRBJ1-2; 8 bases match TRBD1. Germline V gene lookup returns CDR1 LGHNT and CDR2 FRNRAP. V gave up 4 bases and J gave up 2 bases; unmatched junction bases: 15. This CDR3 comprises 18 residues. CDR3 DNA sequence: TGTGCTAGTGGTTCGGACCTAGCAGGGGGCGAGGGAAACTATGGCTACACCTTC. It translates to CASGSDLAGGEGNYGYTF.

The chain is built from TRBV9 and TRBJ2-3; 13 bases agree with TRBD2. This CDR3 is built from 16 residues. CDR1 SGDLS and CDR2 YYNGEE come from the germline V gene. Trimming removed 3 bases from V and 3 bases from J; junction bases left unmatched: 4. The CDR3 here is CASSAQLAGGTDTQYF. For the CDR3, the DNA is TGTGCCAGCAGCGCCCAACTAGCGGGGGGGACAGATACGCAGTATTTT.

The chain combines TRBV19 with TRBJ2-1; the D is unclear. Per the germline V gene, CDR1 is LNHDA and CDR2 is SQIVND (reference sequence). V shed 2 bases and J shed 6 bases, with 8 bases lying between them. This CDR3 is 13 amino acids long. This chain's CDR3 is CASSILPINEQFF. CDR3 DNA: TGTGCCAGTAGTATATTACCAATCAATGAGCAGTTCTTC. The full variable domain, rest sourced from reference TRBV19 and TRBJ2-1, is DGGITQSPKYLFRKEGQNVTLSCEQNLNHDAMYWYRQDPGQGLRLIYYSQIVNDFQKGDIAEGYSVSREKKESFPLTVTSAQKNPTAFYLCASSILPINEQFFGPGTRLTVL.

This clone was picked up a small number of times. This sequence joins TRBV9 and TRBJ1-1; a possible D gene is TRBD1 (6 bases). CDR1 is SGDLS, CDR2 YYNGEE, per germline. Trimming removed 3 bases at V and 5 bases at J, with 14 bases between. This CDR3 has 14 amino acids. The CDR3 loop is CASSAASQGTEAFF. Written as DNA, the CDR3 is TGTGCCAGCAGCGCTGCGTCTCAGGGGACTGAAGCTTTCTTT.

The CDR3 spells CASSADLGRSYEQYF. The CDR3, as DNA: TGTGCCAGCAGCGCTGACCTGGGTCGCTCCTACGAGCAGTACTTC. V and J are TRBV9 and TRBJ2-7; D not certain. This CDR3 has 15 amino acids. Trimming stripped 3 bases from V and 0 bases from J, with 13 bases between. From germline, CDR1 is SGDLS and CDR2 YYNGEE.

The V and J genes are TRBV28 and TRBJ2-7; 8 bases are shared with TRBD2. CDR1 and CDR2 from the germline V gene are MDHEN and SYDVKM. The V gene end was trimmed by 2 bases and the J gene end by 2 bases; junction bases not matched to a gene: 2. This CDR3 is built from 14 residues. The CDR3 DNA reads TGTGCCAGCAGTTTAGTAGCGGGGACCTACGAGCAGTACTTC. Its translation: CASSLVAGTYEQYF.

V and J are TRBV11-1 and TRBJ2-7; no clear D gene. The ends were cut back, 3 bases at V and 5 bases at J, with 8 bases in the middle. The CDR3 covers 12 residues. CDR1 is SGHAT, CDR2 FQDESV, per germline (reference sequence). The CDR3 sequence is CASSLIPHEQYF. The CDR3 nucleotides are TGTGCCAGCAGCTTGATACCTCACGAGCAGTACTTC.

V gene TRBV15 combines with J gene TRBJ1-1, with a weak D call TRBD1 (5 bases). In germline, CDR1 is LNHNV, CDR2 YYDKDF (reference sequence). V was clipped by 2 bases and J by 1 base, with 14 bases between them. The CDR3 is 16 residues long. The CDR3 region is CATSRTPDRQNTEAFF. Written as DNA, the CDR3 is TGTGCCACCAGCAGAACGCCAGACAGACAGAACACTGAAGCTTTCTTT. Variable domain in full (rest from reference TRBV15 and TRBJ1-1): DAMVIQNPRYQVTQFGKPVTLSCSQTLNHNVMYWYQQKSSQAPKLLFHYYDKDFNNEADTPDNFQSRRPNTSFCFLDIRSPGLGDTAMYLCATSRTPDRQNTEAFFGQGTRLTVV.

Only a few counts were recorded for this clone. The chain employs TRBV6-5 and TRBJ1-1, with unresolved D. Trimming removed 0 bases at V and 11 bases at J, with 16 bases between. The CDR3 runs 14 residues. Germline CDR1 MNHEY, CDR2 SVGAGI. CDR3 protein: CASSYSAASHGAFF. The DNA for the CDR3 is TGTGCCAGCAGTTACTCGGCAGCCAGCCATGGGGCTTTCTTT.

This rearrangement joins TRBV4-2 to TRBJ2-2, with unresolved D. The CDR3 has 17 residues. V was pared by 0 bases and J by 4 bases, with 15 bases between. The germline V gene encodes CDR1 LGHNA and CDR2 YNFKEQ. The CDR3 loop reads CASSQEGWMGSTGELFF. CDR3 nucleotides: TGTGCCAGCAGCCAAGAAGGATGGATGGGTAGCACCGGGGAGCTGTTTTTT.

This sequence joins TRBV7-9 and TRBJ2-2; 8 bases are a match to TRBD1. CDR1 is SEHNR, CDR2 FQNEAQ, per germline (reference sequence). This CDR3 region has 17 residues. V was clipped by 8 bases and J by 10 bases; unmatched bases: 21. The CDR3 region has the DNA TGTGCCAGCCCCGCCTACAAGACAGGGGATACCAGCGAGGAGCTGTTTTTT. This sequence encodes CASPAYKTGDTSEELFF.

This clone has only one observation. The chain has TRBV15 and TRBJ1-1, with D possibly matching TRBD1 (5 bases). Trimming stripped 4 bases from V and 4 bases from J, with 13 bases between. The CDR3 has 14 residues. Per germline, CDR1 LNHNV and CDR2 YYDKDF (reference sequence). The DNA for the CDR3 is TGTGCCACCAGCACTTCTGGGACGGCCACTGAAGCTTTCTTT. This encodes CATSTSGTATEAFF.

J is TRBJ2-2 and V is TRBV28; D is perhaps TRBD1 or TRBD2 (5 bases each). The V gene's germline CDR1 is MDHEN and CDR2 SYDVKM. Trimming removed 4 bases from V and 7 bases from J, with 13 bases in between. CDR3 length equals 14 residues. CDR3 region: CASSSPKGSGELFF. The CDR3 coding sequence is TGTGCCAGCAGTTCCCCCAAGGGGAGCGGGGAGCTGTTTTTT. Full variable domain (rest looked up from reference TRBV28 and TRBJ2-2): DVKVTQSSRYLVKRTGEKVFLECVQDMDHENMFWYRQDPGLGLRLIYFSYDVKMKEKGDIPEGYSVSREKKERFSLILESASTNQTSMYLCASSSPKGSGELFFGEGSRLTVL.

The gene calls are TRBV6-5 and TRBJ1-6; D unresolved. Trimming removed 5 bases at V and 7 bases at J, with 15 bases between. The length of the CDR3 is 15 residues. Germline V gives CDR1 MNHEY, CDR2 SVGAGI. For the CDR3, the DNA is TGTGCCAGCAGTATTAGAGGGATGTACAATTCACCCCTCCACTTT. Translation: CASSIRGMYNSPLHF.

To note about this clone: Other DNA sequences within the sample encode an identical CDR3. CDR3 coding DNA: TGTGCCAGCAGTTTGGACAGGGGCTACAATGAGCAGTTCTTC. It codes for CASSLDRGYNEQFF. The rearrangement uses TRBV27 and TRBJ2-1; 9 bases agree with TRBD1. The CDR3 is 14 amino acids. The junction had 0 bases not matched to a gene; V was cut back by 3 bases and J by 3 bases. CDR1 and CDR2 (germline): MNHEY, SMNVEV (reference sequence).

The rearrangement uses TRBV13 and TRBJ2-2; TRBD2 aligns across 7 bases. Germline loops: CDR1 PRHDT, CDR2 FYEKMQ (reference sequence). The CDR3 loop spans 17 amino acids. Trimming at V came to 4 bases and at J to 7 bases, leaving 15 bases not matched to a gene. In nucleotides, the CDR3 is TGTGCCAGCAGCTACTCCGCCGGACTAGTCTGGGACGGGGAGCTGTTTTTT. Its protein product is CASSYSAGLVWDGELFF.

The rearrangement uses TRBV7-6 and TRBJ2-7, with 9 positions matching TRBD2. CDR3 length: 15 amino acids. The V gene's germline CDR1 is SGHVS and CDR2 FNYEAQ. The V gene end was trimmed by 4 bases and the J gene end by 3 bases; junction bases not matched to a gene: 7. The CDR3 sequence: CASSSIAGAGYEQYF. The CDR3 region has the DNA TGTGCCAGCAGCTCCATAGCGGGAGCGGGCTACGAGCAGTACTTC.

The chain uses TRBV13 and TRBJ2-7; 7 nucleotides line up with TRBD1. The V and J ends lost 4 bases and 2 bases, in that order; junction bases with no gene match: 8. There are 15 residues in the CDR3. Germline V gene sequence: CDR1 PRHDT, CDR2 FYEKMQ (reference sequence). The CDR3: CASSSRDSSAYEQYF. Written as DNA, the CDR3 is TGTGCCAGCAGCTCCCGGGACAGTTCTGCCTACGAGCAGTACTTC.